These 20 T cell receptor beta chains originate from one sample sequenced in a study of response to subunit inactivated influenza vaccine. TCRdb fed the RT-PCR reads into MiXCR, producing one record per CDR3 protein. The sample includes hundreds of thousands of distinct CDR3 sequences, approximately 17% seen only once; the top ten take 2.5% to 3.5%. The starting material was CD4+ T cells sorted from PBMCs, obtained approximately 25 months after vaccination. These receptors all stem from a man aged 45 to 75 who received an inactivated influenza vaccine.

This clonotype was recorded many times. This sequence joins TRBV11-1 and TRBJ2-5; 7 bases match TRBD2. The J segment lost 5 bases and the V segment lost 8 bases, leaving 23 bases of the junction unmatched. The CDR3 has 18 residues. Germline CDR1 and CDR2: SGHAT and FQDESV (reference sequence). CDR3 protein: CASRRIGSRREYGETQYF. CDR3 in DNA: TGTGCCAGCCGTCGTATCGGCTCGCGGCGGGAGTACGGGGAGACCCAGTACTTC.

This clonotype was seen a handful of times. CDR3 in DNA: TGTGCCAGCGCACGGGTTCTAAGCTCCTACAATGAGCAGTTCTTC. Amino acid sequence: CASARVLSSYNEQFF. This chain joins TRBV18 and TRBJ2-1; D call uncertain. CDR1 KGHSH and CDR2 LQKENI come from the germline V gene. The CDR3 covers 15 residues. Trimming shortened V by 8 bases and J by 0 bases, and 14 bases separated the two germline ends.

The chain is built from TRBV28 and TRBJ1-1; D gene uncertain. The CDR3 is 13 residues long. The germline CDR1 and CDR2 sequences are MDHEN and SYDVKM. V dropped 2 bases and J dropped 4 bases, with 8 bases sitting between them. The CDR3 is CASSLRRTTEAFF. The CDR3 region has the DNA TGTGCCAGCAGTTTACGACGGACCACTGAAGCTTTCTTT.

The V gene is TRBV7-2, the J gene TRBJ2-7, with D possibly being TRBD2 (7 bases). Germline loops: CDR1 SGHTA, CDR2 FQGNSA. V gave up 8 bases and J gave up 2 bases, with 19 bases separating them. The CDR3 is made up of 15 amino acids. In DNA form, the CDR3 reads TGTGCCAGCGCCCAGGGAGGGGGGCCCGCCTACGAGCAGTACTTC. Translation: CASAQGGGPAYEQYF.

This clonotype occurred many times. The chain has TRBV20-1 and TRBJ1-1, with D possibly matching TRBD1 (6 bases). This CDR3 contains 14 residues. From germline, CDR1 is DFQATT and CDR2 SNEGSKA (reference sequence). V was pared by 5 bases and J by 4 bases, with 17 bases between. CDR3 sequence reads: CSALDRRKGTEAFF. The CDR3 nucleotides read TGCAGTGCTCTCGACAGGCGGAAGGGCACTGAAGCTTTCTTT.

This chain links TRBV20-1 with TRBJ2-7; D remains unclear. Germline CDR1 DFQATT, CDR2 SNEGSKA (reference sequence). The CDR3 loop spans 13 amino acids. Trimming shortened V by 6 bases and J by 3 bases, and 15 bases separated the two germline ends. CDR3 amino acids: CSAALEPIYEQYF. CDR3 nucleotides: TGCAGTGCGGCCCTGGAACCGATCTACGAGCAGTACTTC.

CDR3 coding DNA: TGTGCCAGCAGCTTGGCCACTTTCACTGAAGCTTTCTTT. This translates into CASSLATFTEAFF. The chain has TRBV5-6 and TRBJ1-1; the D is unclear. This CDR3 has 13 amino acids. Trimming removed 0 bases at V and 4 bases at J, with 7 bases between. The germline CDR1 and CDR2 sequences are SGHDT and YYEEEE.

This clonotype was picked up many times. This sequence joins TRBV5-6 and TRBJ1-4; D ambiguous. The CDR3 runs 15 residues. Trimming took off 0 bases at V and 4 bases at J, with 10 bases between the two ends. Germline assignment: CDR1 SGHDT and CDR2 YYEEEE. CDR3 sequence reads: CASSLDAISNEKLFF. CDR3 nucleotides: TGTGCCAGCAGCTTGGACGCCATCAGTAATGAAAAACTGTTTTTT.

CDR3 coding DNA: TGCGCCAGCAGCTGGACTAGCGGGGGCTCCCATACGCAGTATTTT. This codes for CASSWTSGGSHTQYF. This chain connects TRBV5-1 to TRBJ2-3; 13 bases are a match to TRBD2. V gave up 3 bases and J gave up 7 bases; unmatched junction bases: 5. Germline V CDR1 and CDR2: SGHRS, YFSETQ. The CDR3 is 15 amino acids.

V gene TRBV7-2 combines with J gene TRBJ1-4; TRBD1 agrees at 7 bases. J gave up 6 bases and V 5 bases, and 6 bases lay outside the gene matches. The germline V gene encodes CDR1 SGHTA and CDR2 FQGNSA. The CDR3 is 14 amino acids. CDR3 residues: CASSLLTGHEKLFF. As DNA, the CDR3 is TGTGCCAGCAGCCTATTGACAGGGCATGAAAAACTGTTTTTT.

The chain links TRBV6-5 to TRBJ2-7; perhaps TRBD2 as D (6 bases). The V gene lost 0 bases and the J gene lost 3 bases, with 18 bases spanning the gap. This CDR3 spans 17 amino acids. Germline CDR1 MNHEY, CDR2 SVGAGI. The CDR3 loop is CASSYSSPRGTFYEQYF. The CDR3 DNA reads TGTGCCAGCAGTTACTCGAGTCCACGCGGGACCTTCTACGAGCAGTACTTC.

The genes are TRBV27 and TRBJ2-6; D unclear. Germline assignment: CDR1 MNHEY and CDR2 SMNVEV (reference sequence). V was shortened by 5 bases and J by 0 bases, with 5 bases between the two germline ends. This CDR3 is built from 14 residues. CDR3 protein: CASSEYSGANVLTF. For the CDR3, the DNA is TGTGCCAGCAGTGAATACTCTGGGGCCAACGTCCTGACTTTC.

The chain is built from TRBV7-9 and TRBJ1-1; D not certain. Trimming stripped 1 base from V and 11 bases from J, with 14 bases between. Germline values: CDR1 SEHNR, CDR2 FQNEAQ (reference sequence). The CDR3 totals 13 residues. CDR3 nucleotide sequence: TGTGCCAGCAGCTTAGTAGGTTCACTAGAGGCTTTCTTT. Its translation: CASSLVGSLEAFF.

This clonotype was counted between two and nine times. J is TRBJ2-1 and V is TRBV18; 9 bases line up with TRBD1. The CDR3 spans 15 residues. Germline V gene sequence: CDR1 KGHSH, CDR2 LQKENI. The V segment lost 6 bases and the J segment 9 bases; nucleotides outside the gene matches: 12. CDR3 coding DNA: TGTGCCAGCTCCCCGGGACAGGGCACCTTTGGTGAGCAGTTCTTC. Translation: CASSPGQGTFGEQFF.

This chain joins TRBV5-1 and TRBJ2-1, with D tentatively TRBD1 (7 bases). With 0 bases removed from V and 5 bases from J, the gap between germline ends came to 15 bases. Per germline, CDR1 SGHRS and CDR2 YFSETQ. The CDR3 is 16 amino acids. The CDR3, as DNA: TGCGCCAGCAGCTTGGCCGCGGGGACAGTCGACAATGAGCAGTTCTTC. Translated: CASSLAAGTVDNEQFF.

This clonotype was observed a few times. CDR3 amino acids: CASMLGETQYF. CDR3 DNA: TGTGCCAGCATGTTGGGGGAGACCCAGTACTTC. The chain carries TRBV6-1 and TRBJ2-5; D is ambiguous. Looked up from germline, CDR1 is MNHNS and CDR2 is SASEGT. Trimming stripped 7 bases from V and 5 bases from J, with 8 bases between. This CDR3 is built from 11 residues.

The V gene is TRBV20-1, the J gene TRBJ2-7; D could derive from TRBD1 or TRBD2 (5 bases each). The V gene lost 7 bases and the J gene lost 5 bases, with 21 bases spanning the gap. CDR1 DFQATT and CDR2 SNEGSKA come from the germline V gene (reference sequence). The CDR3 is 14 amino acids. CDR3 sequence: CSVDTRGGSNEQYF. The CDR3 DNA reads as TGCAGTGTAGACACCCGGGGCGGGTCCAACGAGCAGTACTTC.

This chain connects TRBV7-2 to TRBJ2-1; D may be TRBD1 (6 bases). V lost 0 bases, J lost 0 bases, and 6 bases lay in between. Germline CDR1 SGHTA, CDR2 FQGNSA. This CDR3 is 15 amino acids long. This CDR3 is CASSLAQGSYNEQFF. Written as DNA, the CDR3 is TGTGCCAGCAGCTTAGCACAGGGCTCCTACAATGAGCAGTTCTTC.

There are a few counts of this clonotype. The V and J genes are TRBV7-2 and TRBJ2-4; 8 bases align to TRBD1. CDR1 is SGHTA and CDR2 is FQGNSA in the germline V gene. V was clipped by 5 bases and J by 7 bases; unmatched bases: 10. This CDR3 spans 15 amino acids. The CDR3 here is CASSKITGGSNIQYF. Written as DNA, the CDR3 is TGTGCCAGCAGCAAGATCACAGGGGGAAGCAACATTCAGTACTTC.

V gene TRBV20-1 combines with J gene TRBJ2-5, with 10 bases fitting TRBD2. The CDR3 runs 15 residues. Trimming took 3 bases from V and 4 from J; bases not matched to a gene: 8. Germline V gene sequence: CDR1 DFQATT, CDR2 SNEGSKA (reference sequence). The CDR3, as DNA: TGCAGTGCTAGTCCTAGCGGGGGCAACCCAGAGACCCAGTACTTC. Its translation is CSASPSGGNPETQYF.